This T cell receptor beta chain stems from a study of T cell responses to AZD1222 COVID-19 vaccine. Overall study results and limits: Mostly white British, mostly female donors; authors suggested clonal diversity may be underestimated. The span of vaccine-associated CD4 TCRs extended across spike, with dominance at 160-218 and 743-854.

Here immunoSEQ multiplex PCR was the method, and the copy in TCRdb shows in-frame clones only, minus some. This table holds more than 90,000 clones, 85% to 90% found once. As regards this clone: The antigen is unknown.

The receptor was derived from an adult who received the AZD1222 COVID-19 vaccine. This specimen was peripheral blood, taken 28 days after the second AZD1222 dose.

The CDR3 here is CASGGTEAFF. CDR3 nucleotides: TGTGCCAGCGGGGGCACTGAAGCTTTCTTT. V and J are TRBV11-1 and TRBJ1-1, with D possibly matching TRBD1 (5 bases). Germline V gives CDR1 SGHAT, CDR2 FQDESV (reference sequence). The CDR3 is 10 amino acids. Trimming took 8 bases from V and 4 from J, leaving 5 bases between them.